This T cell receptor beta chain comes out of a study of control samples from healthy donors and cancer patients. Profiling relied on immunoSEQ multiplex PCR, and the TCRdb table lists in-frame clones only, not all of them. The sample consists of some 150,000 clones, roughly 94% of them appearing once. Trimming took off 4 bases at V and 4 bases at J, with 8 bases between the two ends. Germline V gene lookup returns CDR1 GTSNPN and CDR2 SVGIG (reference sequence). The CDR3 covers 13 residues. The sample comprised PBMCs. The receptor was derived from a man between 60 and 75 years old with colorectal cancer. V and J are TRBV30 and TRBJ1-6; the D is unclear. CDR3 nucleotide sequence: TGTGCCTGGACATCAGTATATAATTCACCCCTCCACTTT. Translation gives CAWTSVYNSPLHF. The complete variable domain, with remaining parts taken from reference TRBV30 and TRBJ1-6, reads SQTIHQWPATLVQPVGSPLSLECTVEGTSNPNLYWYRQAAGRGLQLLFYSVGIGQISSEVPQNLSASRPQDRQFILSSKKLLLSDSGFYLCAWTSVYNSPLHFGNGTRLTVT.